This T cell receptor (beta chain) was found in a study of shared clonotypes between healthy human individuals. Sequencing was performed with immunoSEQ multiplex PCR; in TCRdb, only in-frame clones are kept and a portion is missing. The sample shows some 2,100,000 clones, about 94% of them seen only once. Per germline, CDR1 SGHDT and CDR2 YYEEEE. The CDR3 totals 14 residues. Trimming cost V 4 bases and J 3 bases; bases outside gene matches: 4. This clone showed up just once. Material for sequencing was naive CD4+ T cells sorted from blood. Stated subset: CD45RA+ positively selected. The TCR was taken from a man between 18 and 29 years old in good health. The chain is built from TRBV5-6 and TRBJ1-5; TRBD1 agrees at 7 bases. In DNA, the CDR3 is TGTGCCAGCAGCGACAGGGCCTACAATCAGCCCCAGCATTTT. It yields the protein CASSDRAYNQPQHF.